Below, 5 T cell receptor beta chains from the same sample are listed, as sequenced in a study of cytomegalovirus exposure and HLA in healthy donors. The PCR contained 60 Vbeta and 13 Jbeta primers. Some clones are missing from TCRdb's copy, which holds only in-frame ones; the method was immunoSEQ multiplex PCR. The specimen's table records about 140,000 clones. Sequencing was carried out using PBMCs. Every receptor here comes from a male donor in good health and CMV-seronegative.

The V and J genes are TRBV5-1 and TRBJ2-6; a weak D match, TRBD1 (6 bases). This CDR3 comprises 16 residues. Germline CDR1 is SGHRS and CDR2 is YFSETQ. The V and J ends lost 5 bases and 0 bases respectively, with 12 bases between them. CDR3 nucleotides: TGCGCCAGCAGAAAAAACAGGGCCTCTGGGGCCAACGTCCTGACTTTC. Translation gives CASRKNRASGANVLTF.

This chain links TRBV11-2 with TRBJ2-7; D is possibly TRBD2 (5 bases). The CDR3 contains 15 residues. Looked up from germline, CDR1 is SGHAT and CDR2 is FQNNGV. The ends were cut back, 5 bases at V and 1 base at J, with 15 bases in the middle. The CDR3, as DNA: TGTGCCAGCAGCCCGGAATCCTCGGGGTCCTACGAGCAGTACTTC. This encodes CASSPESSGSYEQYF.

The chain uses TRBV5-1 and TRBJ1-5, with D perhaps TRBD1 (6 bases). Germline values: CDR1 SGHRS, CDR2 YFSETQ. This CDR3 is built from 15 residues. Trimming removed 0 bases at V and 2 bases at J, with 9 bases between. CDR3 DNA: TGCGCCAGCAGCTTGGAGGGGGGGGGCAATCAGCCCCAGCATTTT. This encodes CASSLEGGGNQPQHF.

The chain employs TRBV30 and TRBJ1-5, with unresolved D. In germline, CDR1 is GTSNPN, CDR2 SVGIG (reference sequence). The CDR3 runs to 15 residues. V was clipped by 2 bases and J by 0 bases, with 11 bases between them. The chain's CDR3 is CAWSPPTYSNQPQHF. The CDR3 coding sequence is TGTGCCTGGAGTCCCCCCACATATAGCAATCAGCCCCAGCATTTT.

For the CDR3, the DNA is TGCGCCAGCAGCTTCCCTAGGGGGTCGACGAGGAACACCGGGGAGCTGTTTTTT. It yields the protein CASSFPRGSTRNTGELFF. This sequence joins TRBV5-1 and TRBJ2-2; a weak D match, TRBD1 (6 bases). Germline V gene sequence: CDR1 SGHRS, CDR2 YFSETQ. V was pared by 2 bases and J by 1 base, with 18 bases between. The CDR3 has 18 residues.